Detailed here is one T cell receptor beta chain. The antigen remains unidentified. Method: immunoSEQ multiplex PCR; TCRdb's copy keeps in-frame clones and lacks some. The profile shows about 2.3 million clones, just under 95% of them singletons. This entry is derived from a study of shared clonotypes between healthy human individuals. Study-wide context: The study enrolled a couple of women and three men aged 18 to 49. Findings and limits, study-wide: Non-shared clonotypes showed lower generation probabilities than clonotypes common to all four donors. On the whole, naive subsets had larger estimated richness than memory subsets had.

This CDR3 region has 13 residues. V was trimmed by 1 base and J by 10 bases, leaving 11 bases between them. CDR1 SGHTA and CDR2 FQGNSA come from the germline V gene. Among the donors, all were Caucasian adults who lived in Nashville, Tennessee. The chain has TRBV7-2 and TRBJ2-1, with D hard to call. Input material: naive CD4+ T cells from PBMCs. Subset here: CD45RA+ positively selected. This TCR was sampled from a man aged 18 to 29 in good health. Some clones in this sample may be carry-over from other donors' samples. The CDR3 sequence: CASSLDGSWEQFF. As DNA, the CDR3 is TGTGCCAGCAGCTTAGACGGGTCTTGGGAGCAGTTCTTC.